The following is a TCR beta chain sequence with its context. The assay was immunoSEQ multiplex PCR, and TCRdb's table has in-frame clones only and misses some. The sample holds about 30,000 clones, approximately 90% seen once. The data belong to a study of OX40 agonist ivuxolimab in advanced cancers. The receptor comes from an adult with an advanced solid tumor such as melanoma, head and neck, liver or kidney cancer. The sequenced sample was CD4+ or CD8+ T cells sorted from blood, obtained in a trial of the OX40 agonist ivuxolimab.

The CDR3 coding sequence is TGTGCCAGCAGCCGCCGGGACAGCTACGAGCAGTACTTC. It translates to CASSRRDSYEQYF. J is TRBJ2-7 and V is TRBV7-8; 7 nucleotides line up with TRBD1. This CDR3 has 13 residues. Germline V gene data show CDR1 as SGHVS and CDR2 as FQNEAQ. After removal of 5 bases from V and 3 bases from J, the junction contained 4 bases not matched to a gene.